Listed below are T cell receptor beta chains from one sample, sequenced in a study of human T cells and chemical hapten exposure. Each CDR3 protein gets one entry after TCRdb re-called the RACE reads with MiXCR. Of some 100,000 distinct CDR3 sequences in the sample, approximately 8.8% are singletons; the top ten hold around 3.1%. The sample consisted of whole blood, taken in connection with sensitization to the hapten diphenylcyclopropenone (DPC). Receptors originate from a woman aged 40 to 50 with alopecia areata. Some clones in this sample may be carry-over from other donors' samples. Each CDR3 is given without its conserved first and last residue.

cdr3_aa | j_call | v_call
ASSPGQINQPQH | TRBJ1-5 | TRBV7-9
ASMEDGWSSPLH | TRBJ1-6 | TRBV6-5
ASSKISSYEQY | TRBJ2-7 | TRBV12-3/TRBV12-4
ASSSRQGMNTEAF | TRBJ1-1 | TRBV7-2
ASGPFRGHEQY | TRBJ2-7 | TRBV12-3/TRBV12-4
SVEAPRDTEGPYEQY | TRBJ2-7 | TRBV29-1
ASGSIQGVEAF | TRBJ1-1 | TRBV6-5
ASSPIRASYEQY | TRBJ2-7 | TRBV27
SARGGANQPQH | TRBJ1-5 | TRBV20-1
ASSTRTSGGPQETQY | TRBJ2-5 | TRBV28
ASSLQGPGNTEAF | TRBJ1-1 | TRBV13
ASSTGGESGNTIY | TRBJ1-3 | TRBV6-5